Described below is a single T cell receptor (beta chain) sequence and its context. These data belong to a study of shared clonotypes between healthy human individuals. Repertoires were generated with immunoSEQ multiplex PCR, while TCRdb's copy carries only in-frame clones and drops some. The data hold some 740,000 clones, with about 92% observed a single time. Terminally differentiated effector memory CD45RA+ cells were left out of the naive CD8 fraction, which was CD45RO-negative and positively selected for CCR7. All participating donors were Caucasian adults from Nashville, Tennessee. Trimming left V 5 bases short and J 11 bases short, with 16 bases between. The CDR3 spans 14 residues. From germline, CDR1 is MDHEN and CDR2 SYDVKM.

This clonotype was sampled from a man aged 30 to 45 in good health. Sequenced material: naive CD8+ T cells sorted from blood. V and J are TRBV28 and TRBJ1-6; D is unclear. The CDR3, as DNA: TGTGCCAGCAGTCTAGGTCCCGCCTTAGCACCCCTCCACTTT. The encoded protein is CASSLGPALAPLHF. The whole variable domain, filled in from reference TRBV28 and TRBJ1-6, reads DVKVTQSSRYLVKRTGEKVFLECVQDMDHENMFWYRQDPGLGLRLIYFSYDVKMKEKGDIPEGYSVSREKKERFSLILESASTNQTSMYLCASSLGPALAPLHFGNGTRLTVT.